These 23 T cell receptor beta chains were sequenced from one sample in a study of Ad26.COV2.S vaccination and SARS-CoV-2 variants. Specified treatment: about 20 received Ad26.COV2.S at low or high dose, single or two shots; 5 received placebo; per-sample allocation not given. Sampling took place 63 days after the first vaccine or placebo injection. TCRdb keeps only in-frame clones here, not all; method: immunoSEQ multiplex PCR. The data show hundreds of thousands of clones, more than 80% seen once. The sample was peripheral blood, taken in a trial of Ad26.COV2.S vaccine versus placebo. Every receptor here comes from a person aged 18 to 65 who received the Ad26.COV2.S COVID-19 vaccine or a placebo.

The chain links TRBV7-2 to TRBJ2-4; 9 bases match TRBD1. The junction had 5 bases not matched to a gene; V was cut back by 2 bases and J by 6 bases. The germline CDR1 and CDR2 sequences are SGHTA and FQGNSA. The CDR3 consists of 15 residues. This chain's CDR3 is CASSLRTGAGNIQYF. DNA for the CDR3: TGTGCCAGCAGCTTACGGACAGGGGCGGGAAACATTCAGTACTTC.

The gene calls are TRBV11-2 and TRBJ2-7; D is unclear. The CDR3 extends over 12 amino acids. Trimming removed 4 bases from V and 1 base from J, with 5 bases in between. Germline values: CDR1 SGHAT, CDR2 FQNNGV. The CDR3 region is CASSSPSYEQYF. The CDR3 DNA reads as TGTGCCAGCAGCTCGCCTTCCTACGAGCAGTACTTC.

The J gene is TRBJ2-7, the V gene TRBV5-1, with 7 bases fitting TRBD2. The CDR3 loop spans 14 amino acids. Germline V gene data show CDR1 as SGHRS and CDR2 as YFSETQ. Trimming took 1 base from V and 3 from J; bases not matched to a gene: 4. CDR3 DNA sequence: TGCGCCAGCAGCTTGATAGCTAGCGGCTACGAGCAGTACTTC. Translated, it gives CASSLIASGYEQYF.

The rearrangement joins TRBV6-2 or TRBV6-3 to TRBJ2-7; D gene unclear. The V and J ends lost 2 bases and 6 bases respectively, with 5 bases between them. Germline assignment: CDR1 MNHEY and CDR2 SVGEGT. The CDR3 sequence is 11 residues long. CDR3 residues: CASSYGREQYF. CDR3 in DNA: TGTGCCAGCAGTTACGGGCGCGAGCAGTACTTC.

The chain employs TRBV7-9 and TRBJ2-7; perhaps TRBD2 as D (6 bases). Trimming left V 3 bases short and J 3 bases short, with 15 bases between. The CDR3 spans 15 residues. The germline gives CDR1 SEHNR, CDR2 FQNEAQ (reference sequence). The CDR3 sequence is CASSLTGGVGYEQYF. CDR3 nucleotides: TGTGCCAGCAGCTTGACCGGAGGGGTGGGCTACGAGCAGTACTTC.

The chain has TRBV6-5 and TRBJ1-5, with 7 nucleotides matching TRBD1. Germline-derived CDR1 and CDR2 are MNHEY and SVGAGI. Losses at the gene ends were 4 bases for V and 6 bases for J; bases not matched to a gene: 9. CDR3 length: 15 amino acids. The DNA for the CDR3 is TGTGCCAGCAGTTTAAAACAGGGGAACGGTCAGCCCCAGCATTTT. It yields the protein CASSLKQGNGQPQHF.

V usage is TRBV5-4 and J usage is TRBJ2-5; the match to TRBD2 covers 9 bases. Germline V gene sequence: CDR1 SGHNT, CDR2 YYREEE (reference sequence). The CDR3 runs 14 residues. V shed 7 bases and J 3 bases; nucleotides not matched to a gene: 7. DNA for the CDR3: TGTGCCAGCGGGCCGCGGGGGGGCGAAGAGACCCAGTACTTC. This sequence encodes CASGPRGGEETQYF.

The rearrangement links TRBV3-1 (or the pseudogene TRBV3-2) to TRBJ2-3; D might be TRBD2 (5 bases). This CDR3 spans 13 amino acids. CDR1 LGHDT and CDR2 YNNKEL come from the germline V gene (reference sequence). V was trimmed by 4 bases and J by 3 bases, leaving 8 bases between them. CDR3 nucleotide sequence: TGTGCCAGCAGCCGCCGGGAAACAGATACGCAGTATTTT. This encodes CASSRRETDTQYF.

This chain connects TRBV27 to TRBJ1-2; no firm D call. Germline CDR1 and CDR2: MNHEY and SMNVEV (reference sequence). Trimming took 0 bases from V and 5 from J, leaving 7 bases between them. The CDR3 length is 13 residues. CDR3 sequence reads: CASSLSLGYGYTF. CDR3 nucleotides: TGTGCCAGCAGTTTATCGTTGGGGTATGGCTACACCTTC.

With respect to this clone: A junction boundary mismatches the germline segment, possibly from a read error. The chain employs TRBV2 and TRBJ2-5; D call uncertain. CDR1 is SNHLY and CDR2 is FYNNEI in the germline V gene. CDR3 length equals 13 residues. CDR3 region: CASSATNQGTQYF. The DNA of the CDR3 is TGTGCCAGCAGTGCAACCAACCAAGGGACCCAGTACTTC.

The V gene is TRBV5-4, the J gene TRBJ2-7; D may correspond to TRBD1 or TRBD2 (5 bases each). CDR1 SGHNT and CDR2 YYREEE come from the germline V gene (reference sequence). The CDR3 length is 14 residues. V lost 4 bases and J 4 bases, leaving 15 bases between the germline ends. The CDR3 region has the DNA TGTGCCAGCAGCCCGGCCGGGAAGGGGTACGAGCAGTACTTC. It translates to CASSPAGKGYEQYF.

The V call is TRBV7-2, the J call TRBJ2-5; the D is unclear. The germline V and J ends were trimmed by 3 bases and 0 bases, with 2 bases remaining between them. The CDR3 length is 12 residues. CDR1 SGHTA and CDR2 FQGNSA come from the germline V gene. In DNA form, the CDR3 reads TGTGCCAGCAGCTTGTACCAAGAGACCCAGTACTTC. Translation gives CASSLYQETQYF.

J is TRBJ2-6 and V is TRBV29-1; D uncertain. The CDR3 is made up of 11 amino acids. With 6 bases removed from V and 9 bases from J, the gap between germline ends came to 9 bases. Germline CDR1 reads SQVTM; CDR2 reads ANQGSEA. CDR3: CSVVSNNVLTF. As DNA, the CDR3 is TGCAGCGTCGTGTCGAACAACGTCCTGACTTTC.

V and J are TRBV4-2 and TRBJ2-5; 9 bases are shared with TRBD2. The V gene end was trimmed by 0 bases and the J gene end by 0 bases; junction bases not matched to a gene: 5. The germline CDR1 and CDR2 sequences are LGHNA and YNFKEQ. This CDR3 has 17 residues. The CDR3 coding sequence is TGTGCCAGCAGCCAAGAAGCCCTAGCGGGGTACCAAGAGACCCAGTACTTC. It is translated as CASSQEALAGYQETQYF.

This chain uses TRBV9 with TRBJ2-2; no clear D. V gave up 6 bases and J gave up 3 bases, with 15 bases separating them. There are 15 residues in the CDR3. Per germline, CDR1 SGDLS and CDR2 YYNGEE. The CDR3 is CASTAFGRDTGELFF. CDR3 nucleotides: TGTGCCAGCACCGCTTTTGGCAGAGACACCGGGGAGCTGTTTTTT.

The gene calls are TRBV6-6 and TRBJ1-3, with a tentative D call TRBD1 (6 bases). Trimming pared 5 bases from V and 0 bases from J, leaving 14 bases between. The CDR3 runs to 16 residues. Germline loops: CDR1 MNHNY, CDR2 SVGAGI (reference sequence). CDR3: CASSKGGPNSGNTIYF. The CDR3 DNA reads as TGTGCCAGCAGTAAGGGGGGGCCCAACTCTGGAAACACCATATATTTT.

The chain employs TRBV9 and TRBJ2-3; the D gene is possibly TRBD2 (5 bases). V was pared by 1 base and J by 1 base, with 10 bases between. The CDR3 has 15 amino acids. CDR1 and CDR2 from the germline V gene are SGDLS and YYNGEE. CDR3 coding DNA: TGTGCCAGCAGCGTAAGCCAGCGGCGCACAGATACGCAGTATTTT. Protein: CASSVSQRRTDTQYF.

This chain links TRBV4-2 with TRBJ1-1; possibly TRBD1 for D (6 bases). The V gene lost 0 bases and the J gene lost 5 bases, with 16 bases spanning the gap. The germline gives CDR1 LGHNA, CDR2 YNFKEQ. The CDR3 covers 16 residues. CDR3 region: CASSQDSEGVKTEAFF. The CDR3 DNA follows: TGTGCCAGCAGCCAAGATTCTGAGGGGGTAAAGACTGAAGCTTTCTTT.

This clone was seen a few times. The chain employs TRBV7-2 and TRBJ1-3; D is undetermined. This CDR3 region has 14 residues. CDR1 and CDR2 from the germline V gene are SGHTA and FQGNSA. V dropped 5 bases and J dropped 0 bases, with 8 bases sitting between them. The CDR3 sequence is CASSLALSGNTIYF. The CDR3 DNA reads as TGTGCCAGCAGCCTGGCCCTCTCTGGAAACACCATATATTTT. Supplemented by reference TRBV7-2 and TRBJ1-3, the full variable domain reads GAGVSQSPSNKVTEKGKDVELRCDPISGHTALYWYRQSLGQGLEFLIYFQGNSAPDKSGLPSDRFSAERTGGSVSTLTIQRTQQEDSAVYLCASSLALSGNTIYFGEGSWLTVV.

This chain links TRBV4-3 with TRBJ2-1; 10 bases fit TRBD2. This CDR3 region has 16 residues. Looked up from germline, CDR1 is LGHNA and CDR2 is YSLEER. Trimming cost V 0 bases and J 10 bases; bases outside gene matches: 9. CDR3: CASSQDDLAGAEEQFF. Here the CDR3 DNA reads TGCGCCAGCAGCCAAGATGACCTAGCGGGGGCCGAGGAGCAGTTCTTC.

V usage is TRBV5-4 and J usage is TRBJ2-5; D is uncertain. The CDR3 has 15 residues. The V gene lost 0 bases and the J gene lost 2 bases, with 11 bases spanning the gap. Germline V gene lookup returns CDR1 SGHNT and CDR2 YYREEE (reference sequence). Written as DNA, the CDR3 is TGTGCCAGCAGCTTGGGTTTCGGGTCTCAAGAGACCCAGTACTTC. As protein: CASSLGFGSQETQYF.

About this clone itself: Other nucleotide sequences from this sample produce the same CDR3. The gene calls are TRBV12-3 or TRBV12-4 and TRBJ2-7, with 7 bases matching TRBD1. Trimming at V came to 6 bases and at J to 4 bases, leaving 6 bases not matched to a gene. The CDR3 loop spans 13 amino acids. CDR3 region: CASSPGQAYEQYF. The CDR3 nucleotides read TGTGCCAGCAGCCCTGGACAGGCTTACGAGCAGTACTTC.

The V and J genes are TRBV15 and TRBJ1-1; D not certain. Trimming stripped 1 base from V and 5 bases from J, with 8 bases between. The CDR3 contains 13 residues. The germline CDR1 and CDR2 sequences are LNHNV and YYDKDF (reference sequence). CDR3 DNA: TGTGCCACCAGCAGAGTTCTGGGAACTGAAGCTTTCTTT. Residues: CATSRVLGTEAFF.